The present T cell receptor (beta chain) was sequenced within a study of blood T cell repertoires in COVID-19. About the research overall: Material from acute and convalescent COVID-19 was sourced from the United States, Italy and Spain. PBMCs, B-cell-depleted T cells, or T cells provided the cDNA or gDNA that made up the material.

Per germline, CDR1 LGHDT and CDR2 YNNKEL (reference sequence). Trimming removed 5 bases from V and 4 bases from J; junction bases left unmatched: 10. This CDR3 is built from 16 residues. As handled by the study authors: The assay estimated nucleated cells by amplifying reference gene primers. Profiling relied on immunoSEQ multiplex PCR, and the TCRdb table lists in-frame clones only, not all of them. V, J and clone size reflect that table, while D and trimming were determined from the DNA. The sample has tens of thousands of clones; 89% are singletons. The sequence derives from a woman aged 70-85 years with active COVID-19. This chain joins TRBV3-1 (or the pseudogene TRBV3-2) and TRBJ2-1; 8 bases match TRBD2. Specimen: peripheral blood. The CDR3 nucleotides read TGTGCCAGCAGCTCCTTAGCGGGGATAGCGTACAATGAGCAGTTCTTC. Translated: CASSSLAGIAYNEQFF.